A selection of T cell receptor beta chains follows, all from one sample in a study of cytomegalovirus exposure and HLA in healthy donors. Repertoires were generated with immunoSEQ multiplex PCR, while TCRdb's copy carries only in-frame clones and drops some. The sample includes some 160,000 clones, about three quarters of them seen just once. Input material: PBMCs. The receptors were gathered from a woman aged 25 to 39 in good health and CMV-seronegative. The CDR3 runs from the conserved cysteine through the conserved F or W. The D gene is left open where the match is weak. A clone size is listed for some rows: how often the clone was seen (once, few, many), or a class if it is expanded.

d_gene,v_gene,abundance,j_gene,CDR3aa,CDR3nt
.,TRBV19,.,TRBJ1-1,CASKEGPLMNTEAFF,TGTGCCAGTAAAGAGGGCCCCCTCATGAACACTGAAGCTTTCTTT
.,TRBV5-5,.,TRBJ2-7,CASSLIGQSDLYEQYF,TGTGCCAGCAGCTTGATCGGACAGTCGGACCTCTACGAGCAGTACTTC
TRBD2,TRBV6-6,.,TRBJ2-5,CASSYSTGGGGTQYF,TGTGCCAGCAGTTACTCGACAGGCGGGGGGGGGACCCAGTACTTC
.,TRBV6-1,.,TRBJ1-1,CASSEAGANTEAFF,TGTGCCAGCAGTGAAGCAGGGGCGAACACTGAAGCTTTCTTT
TRBD2,TRBV6-5,.,TRBJ2-1,CASSYGGGAGNEQFF,TGTGCCAGCAGTTACGGCGGGGGGGCCGGGAATGAGCAGTTCTTC
TRBD1,TRBV30,once,TRBJ1-1,CAWSSGQGARMAFF,TGTGCCTGGAGCTCCGGACAGGGGGCTCGTATGGCTTTCTTT
TRBD2,TRBV15,.,TRBJ2-5,CATSKNRLSGGAETQYF,TGTGCCACCAGCAAAAACCGACTTAGCGGGGGGGCAGAGACCCAGTACTTC
TRBD1,TRBV5-6,.,TRBJ1-1,CASSRDRGNTEAFF,TGTGCCAGCAGCCGGGACAGGGGAAACACTGAAGCTTTCTTT
.,TRBV19,few,TRBJ2-3,CASSIGVLGATRTQYF,TGTGCCAGTAGTATTGGGGTCTTGGGGGCCACTCGTACGCAGTATTTT
TRBD2,TRBV5-4,.,TRBJ2-5,CASSSGLAEETQYF,TGTGCCAGCAGCTCGGGACTAGCTGAAGAGACCCAGTACTTC
.,TRBV7-2,.,TRBJ2-7,CASSQNRVSEQYF,TGTGCCAGCAGCCAAAACAGGGTATCGGAGCAGTACTTC
TRBD1,TRBV30,.,TRBJ2-7,CAWGRGRGYEQYF,TGTGCCTGGGGCAGGGGGCGAGGTTACGAGCAGTACTTC
TRBD1,TRBV5-1,.,TRBJ1-6,CASSAGTGDLSYSNSPLHF,TGCGCCAGCAGTGCCGGGACAGGGGATTTAAGTTATTCTAATTCACCCCTCCACTTT
.,TRBV18,.,TRBJ1-5,CASSPDKKGSQPQHF,TGTGCCAGCTCCCCCGACAAAAAAGGCTCTCAGCCCCAGCATTTT
TRBD1,TRBV2,.,TRBJ1-1,CASRGGRGNGNDEAFF,TGTGCCAGCAGGGGAGGCAGGGGGAATGGGAATGATGAAGCTTTCTTT
TRBD1,TRBV18,.,TRBJ1-3,CASSLDRDQNTIYF,TGTGCCAGCTCTCTCGACAGGGACCAAAACACCATATATTTT
.,TRBV2,.,TRBJ1-2,CASSVTGKVTDGYTF,TGTGCCAGCAGTGTAACAGGGAAAGTGACGGATGGCTACACCTTC
.,TRBV11-2,.,TRBJ2-3,CASSPTGDTQYF,TGTGCCAGCAGCCCTACGGGAGATACGCAGTATTTT
.,TRBV30,.,TRBJ2-3,CAWSVLHNTDTQYF,TGTGCCTGGAGTGTACTACACAACACAGATACGCAGTATTTT
.,TRBV27,.,TRBJ2-6,CASSLSPGSGANGLTF,TGTGCCAGCAGTTTATCGCCAGGCTCTGGGGCCAACGGCCTGACTTTC
.,TRBV11-2,.,TRBJ2-2,CASSLDPGAYTGELFF,TGTGCCAGCAGCTTAGATCCAGGGGCCTACACCGGGGAGCTGTTTTTT
TRBD1,TRBV2,.,TRBJ1-1,CASSEQGVMNTEAFF,TGTGCCAGCAGTGAACAGGGGGTGATGAACACTGAAGCTTTCTTT
TRBD2,TRBV29-1,.,TRBJ2-5,CSVTPRAGGWKTQYF,TGCAGCGTTACCCCCCGAGCGGGGGGCTGGAAGACCCAGTACTTC
TRBD2,TRBV6-1,.,TRBJ2-4,CASRGTGTTDNF,TGTGCCAGCAGGGGAACCGGGACTACGGACAACTTC
.,TRBV5-1,.,TRBJ2-7,CASSSRLTYEQYF,TGCGCCAGCAGCTCGAGACTCACCTACGAGCAGTACTTC
TRBD1,TRBV6-1,.,TRBJ1-1,CASDWQGATEAFF,TGTGCCAGTGATTGGCAGGGGGCAACTGAAGCTTTCTTT
TRBD1,TRBV30,.,TRBJ1-4,CAWGAGGEKLFF,TGTGCCTGGGGGGCAGGGGGTGAAAAACTGTTTTTT
TRBD1,TRBV6-5,.,TRBJ1-1,CASRRARDRVEAFF,TGTGCCAGCAGGAGAGCCCGGGACAGAGTTGAAGCTTTCTTT
.,TRBV2,.,TRBJ1-1,CASAKTGMNTEAFF,TGTGCCAGCGCGAAGACAGGAATGAACACTGAAGCTTTCTTT
TRBD1,TRBV6-5,.,TRBJ1-4,CASSSTGSGEKLFF,TGTGCCAGCAGTTCGACAGGGTCGGGGGAAAAACTGTTTTTT
.,TRBV19,.,TRBJ2-2,CASTGQNRNTGELFF,TGTGCCAGTACCGGACAGAATCGCAACACCGGGGAGCTGTTTTTT
TRBD1,TRBV29-1,.,TRBJ1-3,CSATGTGGTNTIYF,TGCAGCGCCACCGGGACAGGGGGGACGAACACCATATATTTT
.,TRBV4-1,once,TRBJ2-5,CASSQDQETQYF,TGCGCCAGCAGCCAAGATCAGGAGACCCAGTACTTC
.,TRBV23-1,few,TRBJ2-1,CASSRQEDRNNEQFF,TGCGCCAGCAGTCGGCAGGAGGACAGAAACAATGAGCAGTTCTTC
TRBD1,TRBV7-8,few,TRBJ2-7,CASSLVGTGSYEQYF,TGTGCCAGCAGCTTAGTTGGGACAGGTTCCTACGAGCAGTACTTC
TRBD2,TRBV6-5,.,TRBJ2-3,CASKTSAGGQDTQYF,TGTGCCAGCAAAACGTCCGCGGGGGGGCAAGATACGCAGTATTTT
TRBD1,TRBV19,few,TRBJ1-2,CASSIALGQGHYGYTF,TGTGCCAGTAGTATAGCCCTCGGACAGGGCCACTATGGCTACACCTTC
.,TRBV2,.,TRBJ2-2,CASSVLRGYRELFF,TGTGCCAGCAGTGTACTTAGGGGGTATCGGGAGCTGTTTTTT
.,TRBV6-5,.,TRBJ1-2,CASSYSGGSAGYTF,TGTGCCAGCAGTTACTCGGGGGGTTCGGCAGGCTACACCTTC
.,TRBV13,.,TRBJ2-3,CASSQRAGFTDTQYF,TGTGCCAGCAGCCAACGGGCGGGTTTCACAGATACGCAGTATTTT